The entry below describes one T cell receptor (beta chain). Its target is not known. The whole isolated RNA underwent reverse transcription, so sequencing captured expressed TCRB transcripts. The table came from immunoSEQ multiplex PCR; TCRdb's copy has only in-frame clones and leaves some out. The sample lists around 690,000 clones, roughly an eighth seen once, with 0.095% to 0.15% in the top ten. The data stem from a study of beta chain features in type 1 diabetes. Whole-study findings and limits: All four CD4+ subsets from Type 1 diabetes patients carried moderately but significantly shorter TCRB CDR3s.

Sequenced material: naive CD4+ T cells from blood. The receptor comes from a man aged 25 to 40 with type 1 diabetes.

For the CDR3, the DNA is TGTGCCAGCAACCGGGAGGCGGAGCAGTACTTC. This sequence encodes CASNREAEQYF. V gene TRBV2 combines with J gene TRBJ2-7, with 7 bases that match TRBD2. Germline V gene data show CDR1 as SNHLY and CDR2 as FYNNEI. This CDR3 has 11 residues. The junction had 4 bases not matched to a gene; V was cut back by 7 bases and J by 7 bases.